This T cell receptor (beta chain) was found in a study of T cells in Graves' hyperthyroidism and ophthalmopathy. The PBMCs had their origin in roughly 10 ml of fresh peripheral blood. Study findings and constraints: By a 13 V-J model, ophthalmopathy was set apart from stable hyperthyroidism.

Researchers took RNA transcripts and amplified the TCR beta CDR3 regions from them. A first-round RT-PCR of the TCR CDR3 used the HTBI primer set. TCRdb recomputed calls from the multiplex PCR reads with MiXCR, one row per CDR3 protein. The data contain more than 350,000 distinct CDR3 sequences, approximately 14% of them singletons. This CDR3 region has 18 residues. Between the trimmed V and J ends, which lost 0 bases and 3 bases, there was a span of 18 bases. Germline-derived CDR1 and CDR2 are LGHDT and YNNKEL (reference sequence). To note about this clonotype: Its specificity is not known.

This clonotype was obtained from a woman between 55 and 75 years old with Graves' ophthalmopathy. Sequenced material: blood. V gene TRBV3-1 combines with J gene TRBJ1-5, with TRBD1 as a possible D gene (5 bases). In nucleotides, the CDR3 is TGTGCCAGCAGCCAAGATACGGACGGCGTAGGGGCCAATCAGCCCCAGCATTTT. This gives the protein CASSQDTDGVGANQPQHF.